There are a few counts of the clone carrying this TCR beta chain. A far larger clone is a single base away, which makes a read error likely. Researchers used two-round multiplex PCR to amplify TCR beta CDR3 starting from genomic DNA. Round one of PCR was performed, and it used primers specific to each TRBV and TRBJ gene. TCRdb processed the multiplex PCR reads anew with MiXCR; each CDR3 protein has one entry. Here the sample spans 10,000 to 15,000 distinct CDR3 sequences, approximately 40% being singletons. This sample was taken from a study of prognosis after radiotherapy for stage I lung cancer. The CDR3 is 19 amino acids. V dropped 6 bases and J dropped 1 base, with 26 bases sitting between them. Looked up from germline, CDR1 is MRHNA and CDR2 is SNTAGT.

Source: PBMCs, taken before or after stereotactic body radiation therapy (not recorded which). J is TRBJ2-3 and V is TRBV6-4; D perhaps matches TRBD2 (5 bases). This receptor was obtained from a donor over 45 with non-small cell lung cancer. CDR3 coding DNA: TGTGCCAGCAGGGGAGATAAGATTCGAGGCGCACGGGGCACAGATACGCAGTATTTT. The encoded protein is CASRGDKIRGARGTDTQYF.